This T cell receptor (beta chain) was retrieved from a study of blood T cell repertoires in COVID-19. Study-wide context: Sites across the United States, Italy and Spain contributed samples from acute and convalescent COVID-19. T cells, B-cell-depleted T cells, or PBMCs provided the cDNA or gDNA that served as material.

CDR1 is SEHNR and CDR2 is FQNEAQ in the germline V gene (reference sequence). Losses at the gene ends were 1 base for V and 6 bases for J; bases not matched to a gene: 9. CDR3 length: 17 residues. Original data processing: Reference gene primer amplification yielded estimated nucleated cell counts. Produced via immunoSEQ multiplex PCR; TCRdb's table is partial and in-frame only. V and J calls and clone size follow that table, whereas D and trimming were derived from the DNA. This table holds about 210,000 clones, almost 90% found once. Sequenced sample: peripheral blood. The rearrangement joins TRBV7-9 to TRBJ1-5, with TRBD1 matching over 10 bases. The sequence was obtained from a man between 18 and 29 years old with active or convalescent COVID-19. CDR3 region: CASSLGQGAPSPQPQHF. The CDR3 DNA follows: TGTGCCAGCAGCTTAGGACAGGGGGCTCCCAGTCCTCAGCCCCAGCATTTT.